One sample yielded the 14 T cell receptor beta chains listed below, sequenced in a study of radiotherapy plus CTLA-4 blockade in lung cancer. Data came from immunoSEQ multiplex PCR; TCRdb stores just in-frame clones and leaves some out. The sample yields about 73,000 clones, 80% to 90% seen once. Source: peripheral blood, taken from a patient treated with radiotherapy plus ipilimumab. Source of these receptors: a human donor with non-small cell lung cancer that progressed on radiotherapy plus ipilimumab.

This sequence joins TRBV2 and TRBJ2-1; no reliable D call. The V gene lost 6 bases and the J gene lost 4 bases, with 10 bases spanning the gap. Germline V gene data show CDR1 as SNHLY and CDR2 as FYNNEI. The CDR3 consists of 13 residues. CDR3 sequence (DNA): TGTGCCAGCAGACTCGGTAGTTACAATGAGCAGTTCTTC. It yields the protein CASRLGSYNEQFF.

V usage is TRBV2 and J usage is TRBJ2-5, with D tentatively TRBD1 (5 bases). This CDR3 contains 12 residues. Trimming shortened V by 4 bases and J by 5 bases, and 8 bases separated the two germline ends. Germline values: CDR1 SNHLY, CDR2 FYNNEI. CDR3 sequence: CASSGTRETQYF. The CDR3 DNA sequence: TGTGCCAGCAGTGGGACAAGGGAGACCCAGTACTTC.

CDR3 bases: TGTGCCAGCAGCGTAGGGGCAGGATTAGAGACCCAGTACTTC. Translated: CASSVGAGLETQYF. V usage is TRBV9 and J usage is TRBJ2-5; D call uncertain. Germline CDR1 SGDLS, CDR2 YYNGEE. The CDR3 runs 14 residues. The V gene lost 0 bases and the J gene lost 4 bases, with 10 bases spanning the gap.

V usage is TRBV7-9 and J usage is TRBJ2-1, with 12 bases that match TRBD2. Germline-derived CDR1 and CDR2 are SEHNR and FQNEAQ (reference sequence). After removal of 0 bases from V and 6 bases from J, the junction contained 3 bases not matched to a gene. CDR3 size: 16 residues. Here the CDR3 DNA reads TGTGCCAGCAGCTTAGCCCTAGCGGGAGGGGGCAATGAGCAGTTCTTC. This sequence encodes CASSLALAGGGNEQFF. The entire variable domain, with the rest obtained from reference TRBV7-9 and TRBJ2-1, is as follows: DTGVSQNPRHKITKRGQNVTFRCDPISEHNRLYWYRQTLGQGPEFLTYFQNEAQLEKSRLLSDRFSAERPKGSFSTLEIQRTEQGDSAMYLCASSLALAGGGNEQFFGPGTRLTVL.

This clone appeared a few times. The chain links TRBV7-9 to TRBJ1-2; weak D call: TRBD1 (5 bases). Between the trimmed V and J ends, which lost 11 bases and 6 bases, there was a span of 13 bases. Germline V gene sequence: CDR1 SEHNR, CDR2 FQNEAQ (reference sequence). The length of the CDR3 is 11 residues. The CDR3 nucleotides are TGTGCCGGGCAAGGGGAGGATGGCTACACCTTC. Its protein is CAGQGEDGYTF.

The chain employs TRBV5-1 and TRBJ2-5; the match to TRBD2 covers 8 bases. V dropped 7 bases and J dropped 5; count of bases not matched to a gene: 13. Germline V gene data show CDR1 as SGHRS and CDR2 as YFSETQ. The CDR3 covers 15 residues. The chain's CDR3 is CASASGTSITETQYF. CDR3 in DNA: TGCGCCAGCGCATCCGGGACTAGTATTACCGAGACCCAGTACTTC.

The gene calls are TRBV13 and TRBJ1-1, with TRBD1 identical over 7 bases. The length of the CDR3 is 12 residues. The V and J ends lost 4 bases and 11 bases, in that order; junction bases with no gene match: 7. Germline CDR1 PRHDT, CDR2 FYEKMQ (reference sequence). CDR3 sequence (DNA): TGTGCCAGCAGCTCGACAGGGATAGACGCTTTCTTT. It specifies CASSSTGIDAFF.

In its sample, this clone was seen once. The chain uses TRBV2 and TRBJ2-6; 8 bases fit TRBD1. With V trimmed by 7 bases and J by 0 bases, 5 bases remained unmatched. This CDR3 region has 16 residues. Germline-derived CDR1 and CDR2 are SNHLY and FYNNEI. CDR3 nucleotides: TGTGCCAGCACCAGGGACAGGAACTCTGGGGCCAACGTCCTGACTTTC. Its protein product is CASTRDRNSGANVLTF. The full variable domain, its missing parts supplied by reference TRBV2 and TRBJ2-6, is EPEVTQTPSHQVTQMGQEVILRCVPISNHLYFYWYRQILGQKVEFLVSFYNNEISEKSEIFDDQFSVERPDGSNFTLKIRSTKLEDSAMYFCASTRDRNSGANVLTFGAGSRLTVL.

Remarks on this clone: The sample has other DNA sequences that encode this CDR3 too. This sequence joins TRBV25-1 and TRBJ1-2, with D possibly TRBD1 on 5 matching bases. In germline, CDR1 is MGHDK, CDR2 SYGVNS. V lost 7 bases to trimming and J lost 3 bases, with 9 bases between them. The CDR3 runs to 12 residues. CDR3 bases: TGTGCCAGCAAAAAAGGGGACTATGGCTACACCTTC. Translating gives CASKKGDYGYTF.

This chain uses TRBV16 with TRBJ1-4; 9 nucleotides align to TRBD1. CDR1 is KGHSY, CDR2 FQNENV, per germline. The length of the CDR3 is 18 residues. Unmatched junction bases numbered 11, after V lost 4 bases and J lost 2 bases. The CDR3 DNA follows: TGTGCCAGCAGCCTCACCGGGACAGGGATGGTCACTAATGAAAAACTGTTTTTT. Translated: CASSLTGTGMVTNEKLFF.

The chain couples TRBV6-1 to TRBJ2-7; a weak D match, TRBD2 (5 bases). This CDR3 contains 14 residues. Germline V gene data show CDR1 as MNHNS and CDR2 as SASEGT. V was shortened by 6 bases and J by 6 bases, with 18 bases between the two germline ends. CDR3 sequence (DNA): TGTGCCAGCAGGACTACTAGTGGGTCGAGCGAGCAGTACTTC. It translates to CASRTTSGSSEQYF.

The chain's CDR3 is CSASWGYTF. The CDR3 bases are TGCAGTGCTAGCTGGGGCTACACCTTC. The V call is TRBV20-1, the J call TRBJ1-2; no clear D gene. V lost 3 bases to trimming and J lost 8 bases, with 4 bases between them. Germline V gives CDR1 DFQATT, CDR2 SNEGSKA (reference sequence). The CDR3 covers 9 residues.

DNA of the CDR3: TGCGCCAGCAGCCAAGAAGGGGGGACTAGCGGGACGGACTCCTACAATGAGCAGTTCTTC. Its protein is CASSQEGGTSGTDSYNEQFF. This sequence joins TRBV4-1 and TRBJ2-1; 13 bases line up with TRBD2. The J segment lost 0 bases and the V segment lost 0 bases, leaving 8 bases of the junction unmatched. Germline CDR1 MGHRA, CDR2 YSYEKL. This CDR3 is 20 amino acids long.

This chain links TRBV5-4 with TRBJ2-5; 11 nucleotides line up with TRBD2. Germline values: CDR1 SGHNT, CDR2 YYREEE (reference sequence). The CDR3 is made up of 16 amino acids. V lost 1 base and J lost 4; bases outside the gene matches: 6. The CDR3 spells CASSLIAGGLRETQYF. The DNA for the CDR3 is TGTGCCAGCAGCTTGATAGCGGGAGGGCTGAGAGAGACCCAGTACTTC.